This is a list of T cell receptor beta chains from one sample in a study of T cells in Graves' hyperthyroidism and ophthalmopathy. TCRdb re-called the multiplex PCR reads with MiXCR, one entry per CDR3 protein. The table lists roughly 650,000 distinct CDR3 sequences, 16% of them singletons. The specimen sequenced was blood. These receptors were obtained from a woman aged 35 to 49 with Graves' ophthalmopathy. Both conserved end residues are part of each CDR3. D genes are given only for firm matches.

>TRBV30|TRBD1|TRBJ2-2
CAFLGTGVTGELFF
>TRBV14|-|TRBJ1-1
CASSQDRSQKAFF
>TRBV29-1|-|TRBJ1-2
CSVEEPDYGYTF
>TRBV5-1|TRBD2|TRBJ2-3
CASNDRAGTNTDTQYF
>TRBV3-1|-|TRBJ2-7
CASSLHSWGQYF
>TRBV28|-|TRBJ1-1
CAIKTNRVNTEAFF
>TRBV20-1|-|TRBJ1-2
CSAIGGDYGYTF
>TRBV6-1|-|TRBJ1-3
CASRGPGGRPGNTIYF
>TRBV5-1|-|TRBJ2-2
CASRPSQVYDTGELFF
>TRBV28|-|TRBJ2-7
CASIRGEQYF
>TRBV20-1|-|TRBJ1-1
CSARDNTRNTEAFF
>TRBV20-1|TRBD2|TRBJ2-1
CSARPSGGLVYNEQFF
>TRBV7-9|-|TRBJ2-7
CASSRRSMDYEQYF
>TRBV7-3|-|TRBJ1-2
CASSLRGDSHGYTF
>TRBV6-1|-|TRBJ1-4
CASSDPLAGNEKLFF
>TRBV29-1|TRBD1|TRBJ1-1
CSVVSDRGDTEAFF
>TRBV4-1|-|TRBJ2-7
CASSQDVRGRGYEQYF
>TRBV20-1|TRBD1|TRBJ2-7
CSATSGQGAYEQYF
>TRBV28|-|TRBJ1-5
CASSLPKDRYQPQHF
>TRBV27|TRBD1|TRBJ1-5
CASSFGQGPYSNQPQHF
>TRBV6-1|TRBD1|TRBJ1-1
CASSEGTGTEAFF
>TRBV20-1|-|TRBJ1-1
CSAPGLRVSVRGTEAFF
>TRBV11-1|-|TRBJ1-1
CASSLLDGGRGTEAFF
>TRBV2|TRBD1|TRBJ1-5
CASRGQENQPQHF
>TRBV5-6|-|TRBJ2-1
CASSLLAILGNEQFF
>TRBV20-1|TRBD2|TRBJ2-5
CSASLQREARGETQYF
>TRBV6-5|-|TRBJ1-3
CASSCGRDPGNTIYF
>TRBV15|TRBD2|TRBJ2-1
CATSRDTGTSFGNEQFF
>TRBV15|-|TRBJ1-6
CATSRDRGARSPLHF
>TRBV2|-|TRBJ2-7
CASSEDRRDLGGLYEQYF
>TRBV7-8|-|TRBJ2-7
CASSPDLPYEQYF
>TRBV7-8|-|TRBJ2-7
CASSLVDRGGFYEQYF
>TRBV28|TRBD2|TRBJ2-6
CASSPPLGTSGGAGANVPTF
>TRBV9|TRBD1|TRBJ2-2
CASSKGQGRSGELFF
>TRBV6-1|-|TRBJ2-7
CASSGEDGVSYEQYF
>TRBV3-1|TRBD1|TRBJ1-4
CASSPSQGVEKLFF
>TRBV6-1|-|TRBJ2-2
CAARRGTSNTGELFF
>TRBV28|-|TRBJ1-5
CASSSSTGTNQPQHF
>TRBV18|TRBD1|TRBJ2-3
CASSSSRDRETDTQYF
>TRBV7-9|-|TRBJ1-2
CASSLAGVGLDGYTF
>TRBV7-9|-|TRBJ2-1
CASSGYGGPGNEQFF
>TRBV30|-|TRBJ2-1
CAWSGGLGGSYNEQFF
>TRBV5-1|TRBD1|TRBJ2-1
CASSAGGVGLREQFF
>TRBV6-9|-|TRBJ2-1
CASRYGGDGEQFF
>TRBV7-9|-|TRBJ2-5
CASRKRDQETQYF
>TRBV15|-|TRBJ1-1
CATSRDGVGGTEAFF
>TRBV20-1|-|TRBJ2-3
CSAPPMGAVGPDTQYF
>TRBV18|TRBD1|TRBJ2-3
CASSPSRGHTDTQYF
>TRBV18|TRBD1|TRBJ1-4
CASSPSQGVNEKLFF
>TRBV9|-|TRBJ2-1
CASSVGGGVFGNEQFF
>TRBV25-1|-|TRBJ1-5
CASSLRTGMGPQHF
>TRBV3-1|-|TRBJ1-5
CASSQAGLPNQPQHF
>TRBV7-2|-|TRBJ1-1
CASIWGRSTEAFF
>TRBV11-2|-|TRBJ1-2
CASSWWKGESNYGYTF
>TRBV7-9|-|TRBJ2-4
CASSPWPKWNQNIQYF
>TRBV20-1|TRBD2|TRBJ2-1
CSAVRGRGYNEQFF
>TRBV7-8|TRBD1|TRBJ1-6
CASSSQGTGNNSPLHF